This T cell receptor beta chain was profiled in a study of PD-L1 blockade in urothelial cancer. The overall study: Patients went on atezolizumab at some point between 2014 and 2015, receiving 1,200 mg intravenously every 3 weeks.

Assay used: immunoSEQ multiplex PCR; TCRdb lists only in-frame clones, some missing. The profile shows 15,000 or so clones, 85% to 90% of them singletons. Germline values: CDR1 ENHRY, CDR2 SYGVKD. V was cut by 10 bases and J by 8 bases, with 17 bases left in between. The CDR3 totals 12 residues. A single count supports this clone. This sequence joins TRBV10-3 and TRBJ1-2, with D possibly TRBD1 on 6 matching bases. The receptor was isolated from a man in his 70s with urothelial cancer. The sample consisted of PBMCs, taken around atezolizumab (anti-PD-L1) treatment. The CDR3 region is CATRGGFSGYTF. DNA of the CDR3: TGTGCCACGCGGGGGGGCTTCAGCGGCTACACCTTC.